This TCR beta chain stems from a study of cytomegalovirus exposure and HLA in healthy donors. This clone was counted only a few times. Trimming took 3 bases from V and 4 from J, leaving 6 bases between them. Germline CDR1 and CDR2: SGHTA and FQGNSA. The CDR3 consists of 12 residues. 13 Jbeta primers and 60 Vbeta primers were used for the PCR. Sequenced by immunoSEQ multiplex PCR; TCRdb stores in-frame clones only, minus some. The sample holds 100,000 to 150,000 clones, about 11% seen once. This chain connects TRBV7-2 to TRBJ1-2; unclear D gene. Sample: PBMCs. The sequence was collected from a woman younger than 35 in good health and CMV-seropositive. The CDR3 spells CASSLAGYGYTF. CDR3 in DNA: TGTGCCAGCAGCTTGGCAGGCTATGGCTACACCTTC.